This T cell receptor (beta chain) was captured by sequencing in a study of cytomegalovirus exposure and HLA in healthy donors. Note on this clone: Its target is not known.

The CDR3 length is 16 residues. Trimming removed 2 bases from V and 2 bases from J; junction bases left unmatched: 4. Germline values: CDR1 SGDLS, CDR2 YYNGEE. Broader study findings: Reportedly, cytomegalovirus status was diagnosed with high sensitivity and specificity.

The PCR ran on 60 Vbeta and 13 Jbeta primers. TCRdb's table, derived via immunoSEQ multiplex PCR, lists solely in-frame clones and lacks some. Of 120,000 or so clones detected, 80% appear once; the ten largest clones hold around 1.3%. This chain links TRBV9 with TRBJ2-6; 7 positions match TRBD2. The source material was PBMCs. The TCR originated in a female donor in good health and CMV-seronegative. The CDR3 region is CASSVPAGAGANVLTF. DNA for the CDR3: TGTGCCAGCAGCGTCCCCGCGGGGGCTGGGGCCAACGTCCTGACTTTC.